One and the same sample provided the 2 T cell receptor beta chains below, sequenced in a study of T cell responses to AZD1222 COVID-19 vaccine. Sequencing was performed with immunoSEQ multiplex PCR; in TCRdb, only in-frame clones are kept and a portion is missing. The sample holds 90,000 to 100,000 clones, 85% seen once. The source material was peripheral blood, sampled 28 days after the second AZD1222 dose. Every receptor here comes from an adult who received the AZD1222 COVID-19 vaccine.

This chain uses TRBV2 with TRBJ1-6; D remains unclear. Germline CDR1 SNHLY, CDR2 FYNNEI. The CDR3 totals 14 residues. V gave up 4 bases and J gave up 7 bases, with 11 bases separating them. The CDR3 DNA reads TGTGCCAGCAGTGCCCGAAAGGCCAATTCACCCCTCCACTTT. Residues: CASSARKANSPLHF.

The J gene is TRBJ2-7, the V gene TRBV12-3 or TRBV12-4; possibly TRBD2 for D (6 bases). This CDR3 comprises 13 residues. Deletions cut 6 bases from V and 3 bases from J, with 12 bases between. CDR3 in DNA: TGTGCCAGCAGCCCCACGGGGGTCTACGAGCAGTACTTC. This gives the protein CASSPTGVYEQYF.